The clone carrying this T cell receptor (beta chain) was seen a few times. The record originates from a study of OX40 agonist ivuxolimab in advanced cancers. About the research overall: Males comprised around 80% of the group, whose mean age was around 62 years (range roughly 20 to 85).

The V and J ends lost 0 bases and 0 bases respectively, with 5 bases between them. Germline V CDR1 and CDR2: GTSNPN, SVGIG (reference sequence). CDR3 length equals 13 residues. Researchers took blood at baseline, on cycle 4 day 1, and on cycle 7 day 1. The assay was immunoSEQ multiplex PCR, and TCRdb's table has in-frame clones only and misses some. The sample lists over 55,000 clones; roughly nine tenths were seen once. This chain uses TRBV30 with TRBJ1-1; no clear D. Sequences were derived from CD4+ or CD8+ T cells sorted from blood, sampled in a trial of the OX40 agonist ivuxolimab. The source is an adult with an advanced solid tumor such as melanoma, head and neck, liver or kidney cancer. The CDR3 sequence is CAWSVIVNTEAFF. CDR3 nucleotides: TGTGCCTGGAGTGTCATAGTGAACACTGAAGCTTTCTTT.